This T cell receptor beta chain stems from a study of shared clonotypes between healthy human individuals. Across the whole study: Each donor had three CD4 naive, three CD4 memory, two CD8 naive and one CD8 memory plate.

Broader study findings: Clonotypes shared by all four donors outscored non-shared clonotypes in generation probability.

Memory CD4+ cells were the fraction left after CD45RA+ naive selection. For each subset, genomic DNA was distributed in equal portions over several immunoSEQ plates. The protocol was immunoSEQ multiplex PCR, while the TCRdb copy is restricted to in-frame clones and leaves out a portion. The table lists just over 2,000,000 clones, 90% to 95% of them singletons. Notes on this clone: Its antigen is not known.

This receptor was taken from a man between 18 and 35 years old in good health. Material: naive CD4+ T cells sorted from blood. Subset described: CD45RA+ positively selected.

The CDR3: CASSLTGEGNQPQHF. The DNA for the CDR3 is TGTGCCAGCAGCTTAACGGGTGAGGGCAATCAGCCCCAGCATTTT. The genes are TRBV13 and TRBJ1-5; D remains unclear. Trimming removed 2 bases at V and 2 bases at J, with 10 bases between. Germline V gene sequence: CDR1 PRHDT, CDR2 FYEKMQ (reference sequence). This CDR3 contains 15 residues.